These T cell receptor beta chains were read from a single sample in a study of shared clonotypes between healthy human individuals. The repertoire was sequenced with immunoSEQ multiplex PCR; TCRdb's copy has only in-frame clones and lacks some. There are some 2,400,000 clones in the sample; more than 90% occur only once, and around 0.13% lies in the top ten. The source material was naive CD4+ T cells sorted from blood. Receptor source: a man younger than 30 in good health. Both conserved end residues are part of each CDR3. Each record gives: clone size, CDR3 length, D gene, V gene, J gene, CDR3 DNA, CDR3 protein. The D gene is left open where the match is weak. The listing skips clone size in some rows; elsewhere it reads once, few, many or a size class.

abundance: NA
len: 13
d_gene: NA
v_gene: TRBV30
j_gene: TRBJ1-1
CDR3nt: TGTGCCTGGAGGGTCCGGGGCCACACTGAAGCTTTCTTT
CDR3aa: CAWRVRGHTEAFF

abundance: NA
len: 17
d_gene: TRBD1
v_gene: TRBV7-9
j_gene: TRBJ1-1
CDR3nt: TGTGCCAGCAGCCCCCCTCGGGAAACAGGGGGCAACACTGAAGCTTTCTTT
CDR3aa: CASSPPRETGGNTEAFF

abundance: NA
len: 14
d_gene: NA
v_gene: TRBV6-4
j_gene: TRBJ1-1
CDR3nt: TGTGCCAGCAGTGACTCGTGGGGGGCGACTGAAGCTTTCTTT
CDR3aa: CASSDSWGATEAFF

abundance: NA
len: 15
d_gene: TRBD1
v_gene: TRBV5-1
j_gene: TRBJ2-1
CDR3nt: TGCGCCAGCAGCTTGACTGGGACAGAATACAATGAGCAGTTCTTC
CDR3aa: CASSLTGTEYNEQFF

abundance: NA
len: 10
d_gene: NA
v_gene: TRBV7-9
j_gene: TRBJ2-7
CDR3nt: TGTGCCAGCAGCGAAATTGAGCAGTACTTC
CDR3aa: CASSEIEQYF

abundance: once
len: 12
d_gene: NA
v_gene: TRBV10-3
j_gene: TRBJ2-1
CDR3nt: TGTGCCATCAGTGTAGACGGGAATGAGCAGTTCTTC
CDR3aa: CAISVDGNEQFF

abundance: NA
len: 14
d_gene: NA
v_gene: TRBV28
j_gene: TRBJ2-5
CDR3nt: TGTGCCAGCAGTTTAGGGCGTACAGGGGAGACCCAGTACTTC
CDR3aa: CASSLGRTGETQYF

abundance: NA
len: 15
d_gene: TRBD1
v_gene: TRBV7-8
j_gene: TRBJ2-7
CDR3nt: TGTGCCAGCAGCTCGAGCCGGGACAGGGGCTACGAGCAGTACTTC
CDR3aa: CASSSSRDRGYEQYF

abundance: NA
len: 15
d_gene: NA
v_gene: TRBV6-5
j_gene: TRBJ1-6
CDR3nt: TGTGCCAGCAGGGTTCTTTTTCCGAATAATTCACCCCTCCACTTT
CDR3aa: CASRVLFPNNSPLHF

abundance: NA
len: 15
d_gene: NA
v_gene: TRBV7-6
j_gene: TRBJ1-5
CDR3nt: TGTGCCAGCAGCTTAGTGGGGGGTGAAAATCAGCCCCAGCATTTT
CDR3aa: CASSLVGGENQPQHF

abundance: NA
len: 17
d_gene: TRBD2
v_gene: TRBV7-2
j_gene: TRBJ2-7
CDR3nt: TGTGCCAGCAGCTTAGTCCCCGGGGGGTTAGGCCTCGCCGAGCAGTACTTC
CDR3aa: CASSLVPGGLGLAEQYF

abundance: NA
len: 15
d_gene: TRBD1
v_gene: TRBV6-5
j_gene: TRBJ1-5
CDR3nt: TGTGCCAGCAGTTCGGACAGGGGGTATCGGCAGCCCCAGCATTTT
CDR3aa: CASSSDRGYRQPQHF

abundance: NA
len: 13
d_gene: NA
v_gene: TRBV9
j_gene: TRBJ2-5
CDR3nt: TGTGCCAGCAGCGTGGCCGTCCAAGAGACCCAGTACTTC
CDR3aa: CASSVAVQETQYF

abundance: NA
len: 14
d_gene: TRBD1
v_gene: TRBV6-1
j_gene: TRBJ1-2
CDR3nt: TGTGCCAGCAGGTTGCAGGGGGCTAACTATGGCTACACCTTC
CDR3aa: CASRLQGANYGYTF

abundance: NA
len: 18
d_gene: TRBD2
v_gene: TRBV2
j_gene: TRBJ2-1
CDR3nt: TGTGCCAGCAGTGTTCAGACTAGCGGGGGGCCAAATCACAATGAGCAGTTCTTC
CDR3aa: CASSVQTSGGPNHNEQFF

abundance: NA
len: 13
d_gene: NA
v_gene: TRBV9
j_gene: TRBJ2-1
CDR3nt: TGTGCCAGCAGCCTAAACGCGGCAGCTGAGCAGTTCTTC
CDR3aa: CASSLNAAAEQFF

abundance: NA
len: 15
d_gene: TRBD2
v_gene: TRBV28
j_gene: TRBJ2-3
CDR3nt: TGTGCCAGCAGTTCGTTAGCGGGGGGGCGATATACGCAGTATTTT
CDR3aa: CASSSLAGGRYTQYF

abundance: NA
len: 15
d_gene: NA
v_gene: TRBV27
j_gene: TRBJ1-6
CDR3nt: TGTGCCAGCACCTCCCGGCTAGGGGTCAATTCACCCCTCCACTTT
CDR3aa: CASTSRLGVNSPLHF

abundance: NA
len: 14
d_gene: NA
v_gene: TRBV19
j_gene: TRBJ1-1
CDR3nt: TGTGCCAGTAGTATAGTTACACCGAACACTGAAGCTTTCTTT
CDR3aa: CASSIVTPNTEAFF

abundance: once
len: 12
d_gene: NA
v_gene: TRBV10-2
j_gene: TRBJ1-1
CDR3nt: TGCGCCAGCAGTAACGGGGGGACTGAAGCTTTCTTT
CDR3aa: CASSNGGTEAFF

abundance: once
len: 16
d_gene: NA
v_gene: TRBV18
j_gene: TRBJ1-1
CDR3nt: TGTGCCAGCTCACCCCGGGCAGGGGTGGAGAACACTGAAGCTTTCTTT
CDR3aa: CASSPRAGVENTEAFF

abundance: NA
len: 14
d_gene: NA
v_gene: TRBV30
j_gene: TRBJ2-1
CDR3nt: TGTGCCTGGATTAGAGGGGGACTAAACAATGAGCAGTTCTTC
CDR3aa: CAWIRGGLNNEQFF

abundance: few
len: 16
d_gene: TRBD2
v_gene: TRBV5-4
j_gene: TRBJ2-7
CDR3nt: TGTGCCAGCAGCTTGTTCCCTGGCGGGGGAACTCGCGAGCAGTACTTC
CDR3aa: CASSLFPGGGTREQYF

abundance: NA
len: 13
d_gene: TRBD1
v_gene: TRBV18
j_gene: TRBJ1-5
CDR3nt: TGTGCCAGCTCCGGACAGGGGTCTCAGCCCCAGCATTTT
CDR3aa: CASSGQGSQPQHF

abundance: once
len: 14
d_gene: NA
v_gene: TRBV6-1
j_gene: TRBJ2-7
CDR3nt: TGTGCCAGCAGGCCCGGGACTGGGACCTACGAGCAGTACTTC
CDR3aa: CASRPGTGTYEQYF

abundance: NA
len: 14
d_gene: NA
v_gene: TRBV28
j_gene: TRBJ1-4
CDR3nt: TGTGCCAGCATCACGCGGGGGGGGCGTGAAAAACTGTTTTTT
CDR3aa: CASITRGGREKLFF

abundance: once
len: 16
d_gene: NA
v_gene: TRBV5-1
j_gene: TRBJ2-2
CDR3nt: TGCGCCAGCAGCACTTACGAGGGAGTGGTCACCGGGGAGCTGTTTTTT
CDR3aa: CASSTYEGVVTGELFF

abundance: NA
len: 11
d_gene: NA
v_gene: TRBV6-6
j_gene: TRBJ2-5
CDR3nt: NA
CDR3aa: CASSSSETQYF

abundance: NA
len: 17
d_gene: TRBD1
v_gene: TRBV4-2
j_gene: TRBJ1-3
CDR3nt: TGTGCCAGCAGCCAAGAATCGAAAGGGGGCGCAGGGAACACCATATATTTT
CDR3aa: CASSQESKGGAGNTIYF

abundance: NA
len: 13
d_gene: NA
v_gene: TRBV5-1
j_gene: TRBJ1-2
CDR3nt: TGCGCCAGCAGCTTGTTTCCAGGGGAGGGCTACACCTTC
CDR3aa: CASSLFPGEGYTF

abundance: NA
len: 14
d_gene: TRBD1
v_gene: TRBV7-9
j_gene: TRBJ1-2
CDR3nt: TGTGCCAGCAGCTTACGACAGGGGGACTATGGCTACACCTTC
CDR3aa: CASSLRQGDYGYTF

abundance: once
len: 16
d_gene: TRBD2
v_gene: TRBV7-9
j_gene: TRBJ2-1
CDR3nt: TGTGCCAGCAGCTCCGGGACTAGCGGGGAGCCACATGAGCAGTTCTTC
CDR3aa: CASSSGTSGEPHEQFF

abundance: NA
len: 15
d_gene: NA
v_gene: TRBV4-1
j_gene: TRBJ1-4
CDR3nt: TGCGCCAGCAGCCAAGAGGGTAGGGTAAATGAAAAACTGTTTTTT
CDR3aa: CASSQEGRVNEKLFF

abundance: NA
len: 16
d_gene: TRBD2
v_gene: TRBV5-1
j_gene: TRBJ2-1
CDR3nt: TGCGCCAGCAGCTTGGAAAGGACTAGCGGCTCCAATGAGCAGTTCTTC
CDR3aa: CASSLERTSGSNEQFF

abundance: NA
len: 15
d_gene: NA
v_gene: TRBV11-2
j_gene: TRBJ2-7
CDR3nt: TGTGCCAGCAGCTCCCGGGACCGACGCTCCTACGAGCAGTACTTC
CDR3aa: CASSSRDRRSYEQYF

abundance: NA
len: 10
d_gene: NA
v_gene: TRBV30
j_gene: TRBJ2-1
CDR3nt: TGTGCCTGGAGTCGGTATGAGCAGTTCTTC
CDR3aa: CAWSRYEQFF

abundance: NA
len: 17
d_gene: TRBD2
v_gene: TRBV4-1
j_gene: TRBJ2-3
CDR3nt: TGCGCCAGCAGCCAAGATTGGAAGCGGGGGGGCACAGATACGCAGTATTTT
CDR3aa: CASSQDWKRGGTDTQYF

abundance: NA
len: 14
d_gene: NA
v_gene: TRBV10-3
j_gene: TRBJ2-2
CDR3nt: TGTGCCATCAGTGAGTCGGACCATACCGGGGAGCTGTTTTTT
CDR3aa: CAISESDHTGELFF

abundance: NA
len: 16
d_gene: NA
v_gene: TRBV7-6
j_gene: TRBJ2-5
CDR3nt: TGTGCCAGCAGTTCTCCGGGAGCCCCGGGCCAAGAGACCCAGTACTTC
CDR3aa: CASSSPGAPGQETQYF

abundance: NA
len: 12
d_gene: NA
v_gene: TRBV11-2
j_gene: TRBJ1-1
CDR3nt: TGTGCCAGCAGCTTACTGAACACTGAAGCTTTCTTT
CDR3aa: CASSLLNTEAFF

abundance: NA
len: 19
d_gene: TRBD2
v_gene: TRBV6-1
j_gene: TRBJ2-1
CDR3nt: TGTGCCAGCAGTGAAGTACTAGCGGGGGGGAAGAGCTCCTACAATGAGCAGTTCTTC
CDR3aa: CASSEVLAGGKSSYNEQFF

abundance: NA
len: 14
d_gene: NA
v_gene: TRBV27
j_gene: TRBJ2-7
CDR3nt: TGTGCCAGCAGCCGGGACAAGGACTCCTACGAGCAGTACTTC
CDR3aa: CASSRDKDSYEQYF

abundance: NA
len: 11
d_gene: NA
v_gene: TRBV20-1
j_gene: TRBJ2-3
CDR3nt: TGCAGTGCTTCCCATTTAGATACGCAGTATTTT
CDR3aa: CSASHLDTQYF

abundance: NA
len: 12
d_gene: NA
v_gene: TRBV5-1
j_gene: TRBJ2-1
CDR3nt: TGCGCCAGCAGCTTGTCGGGCAATGAGCAGTTCTTC
CDR3aa: CASSLSGNEQFF

abundance: NA
len: 14
d_gene: TRBD1
v_gene: TRBV6-1
j_gene: TRBJ2-7
CDR3nt: TGTGCCAGCAGATGGGACAGGGGAATTCGGGAGCAGTACTTC
CDR3aa: CASRWDRGIREQYF

abundance: once
len: 15
d_gene: TRBD2
v_gene: TRBV10-1
j_gene: TRBJ2-5
CDR3nt: TGCGCCAGCAGTGTGCAGCGGGGGCCCCAAGAGACCCAGTACTTC
CDR3aa: CASSVQRGPQETQYF

abundance: NA
len: 15
d_gene: TRBD1
v_gene: TRBV28
j_gene: TRBJ1-2
CDR3nt: TGTGCCAGCGGAGCTTCAGGGGGAGCTAACTATGGCTACACCTTC
CDR3aa: CASGASGGANYGYTF

abundance: NA
len: 17
d_gene: NA
v_gene: TRBV7-2
j_gene: TRBJ2-2
CDR3nt: TGTGCCAGCAGCTCCCTTACACTAGGGGCGAACACCGGGGAGCTGTTTTTT
CDR3aa: CASSSLTLGANTGELFF

abundance: NA
len: 15
d_gene: NA
v_gene: TRBV30
j_gene: TRBJ2-3
CDR3nt: TGTGCCTGGAGTGCGGGGCGCACTAGCACAGATACGCAGTATTTT
CDR3aa: CAWSAGRTSTDTQYF

abundance: NA
len: 14
d_gene: NA
v_gene: TRBV7-6
j_gene: TRBJ2-5
CDR3nt: TGTGCCAGCAGCTTAGTATCGGGGCAAGAGACCCAGTACTTC
CDR3aa: CASSLVSGQETQYF

abundance: NA
len: 16
d_gene: NA
v_gene: TRBV29-1
j_gene: TRBJ2-1
CDR3nt: TGCAGCGTTGAAGACGCGCGTCCCCCCGGCTCCAATGAGCAGTTCTTC
CDR3aa: CSVEDARPPGSNEQFF

abundance: NA
len: 17
d_gene: NA
v_gene: TRBV30
j_gene: TRBJ2-1
CDR3nt: TGTGCCTGGAGGGGACGGAGCGGCAGGGTGGTCTACAATGAGCAGTTCTTC
CDR3aa: CAWRGRSGRVVYNEQFF